The sample holds a few counts of the clone carrying this T cell receptor (beta chain). The antigen is unknown. This specimen comes from a study of cytomegalovirus exposure and HLA in healthy donors. General study points: Analyses of presence/absence relied on an assumption of roughly uniform sequencing depth across donors. Earlier results showed most TCR beta V segments being productive about 87% or about 30% of the time.

PCR used 60 Vbeta primers and 13 Jbeta primers. Profiled with immunoSEQ multiplex PCR; TCRdb holds only in-frame clones, not every one. The sample carries about 57,000 clones, more than 65% recorded once. Germline CDR1 reads ENHRY; CDR2 reads SYGVKD. The V segment lost 0 bases and the J segment 0 bases; nucleotides outside the gene matches: 6. The CDR3 is made up of 18 amino acids. Sequenced material: PBMCs. This receptor was obtained from a woman aged 45-65 years in good health and CMV-seronegative. The chain uses TRBV10-3 and TRBJ2-3; 10 bases agree with TRBD2. This CDR3 is CAISESTSGYSSTDTQYF. In DNA, the CDR3 is TGTGCCATCAGTGAGTCGACTAGCGGGTACTCCAGCACAGATACGCAGTATTTT.